The next 12 T cell receptor beta chains were all read from a single sample in a study of T-cell memory formation after mild COVID-19. From the 5' RACE reads, TCRdb called clonotypes with MiXCR, one entry per CDR3 protein. The data hold hundreds of thousands of distinct CDR3 sequences, with less than 25% observed a single time. What was sequenced was PBMCs or a T cell subset sorted from them (not recorded which). Receptor source: an adult woman who had mild COVID-19 (a few samples of this study predate the infection). Cell type and time point are not known.

The V and J genes are TRBV4-3 and TRBJ1-4; D is ambiguous. From germline, CDR1 is LGHNA and CDR2 YSLEER. Trimming shortened V by 5 bases and J by 6 bases, and 13 bases separated the two germline ends. The CDR3 spans 14 residues. DNA for the CDR3: TGCGCCAGCAGCGAAAATGGAGACCATGAAAAACTGTTTTTT. Translation: CASSENGDHEKLFF.

This clonotype was counted at least ten times. The rearrangement uses TRBV7-9 and TRBJ2-3, with D unclear. V gave up 5 bases and J gave up 2 bases, with 8 bases separating them. The germline V gene encodes CDR1 SEHNR and CDR2 FQNEAQ (reference sequence). The CDR3 has 13 amino acids. CDR3 DNA sequence: TGTGCCAGCAGCCCCCAGAACACAGATACGCAGTATTTT. Amino acids: CASSPQNTDTQYF.

This chain uses TRBV4-3 with TRBJ2-1; D not certain. The CDR3 totals 13 residues. Germline values: CDR1 LGHNA, CDR2 YSLEER. The V end lost 1 base, the J end lost 7 bases, and 8 bases lay between the germline ends. Here the CDR3 DNA reads TGCGCCAGCAGCCAAGGTGGTGGTAATGAGCAGTTCTTC. Translating gives CASSQGGGNEQFF.

J is TRBJ2-3 and V is TRBV7-9; D possibly matches TRBD1 or TRBD2 (5 bases each). Trimming removed 5 bases from V and 2 bases from J, with 11 bases in between. The CDR3 runs 14 residues. CDR1 and CDR2 from the germline V gene are SEHNR and FQNEAQ (reference sequence). The CDR3 DNA sequence: TGTGCCAGCAGCAAAATGGGACCCACAGATACGCAGTATTTT. Amino acid sequence: CASSKMGPTDTQYF.

This clonotype appeared many times. The chain carries TRBV6-2 or TRBV6-3 and TRBJ1-2; the D is unclear. Germline V CDR1 and CDR2: MNHEY, SVGEGT. With 8 bases removed from V and 3 bases from J, the gap between germline ends came to 16 bases. This CDR3 comprises 14 residues. As DNA, the CDR3 is TGTGCCAGCCGTCGGGCGCCAGGAGACTATGGCTACACCTTC. It encodes CASRRAPGDYGYTF.

The V call is TRBV3-1, the J call TRBJ1-2, with D hard to call. V was shortened by 0 bases and J by 4 bases, with 12 bases between the two germline ends. The CDR3 is made up of 15 amino acids. Germline CDR1 and CDR2: LGHDT and YNNKEL (reference sequence). CDR3 in amino acids: CASSQDRHESYGYTF. CDR3 coding DNA: TGTGCCAGCAGCCAAGACAGGCACGAGAGCTATGGCTACACCTTC.

This clonotype was detected many times. The chain joins TRBV6-6 to TRBJ2-1; no reliable D call. The CDR3 extends over 12 amino acids. V was shortened by 6 bases and J by 5 bases, with 8 bases between the two germline ends. Germline V gene sequence: CDR1 MNHNY, CDR2 SVGAGI (reference sequence). CDR3 protein: CASRPQHNEQFF. The CDR3, as DNA: TGTGCCAGCAGGCCGCAACACAATGAGCAGTTCTTC.

The gene calls are TRBV12-3 or TRBV12-4 and TRBJ2-1; D call uncertain. The V end was cut by 4 bases, the J end by 7 bases, with 11 bases between. The length of the CDR3 is 13 residues. DNA of the CDR3: TGTGCCAGCAGTTCAACGACCTGGAATGAGCAGTTCTTC. The encoded protein is CASSSTTWNEQFF.

This clonotype was observed many times. The rearrangement links TRBV7-2 to TRBJ2-1; TRBD2 agrees at 12 bases. J gave up 0 bases and V 2 bases, and 11 bases lay outside the gene matches. CDR1 SGHTA and CDR2 FQGNSA come from the germline V gene. The CDR3 sequence is 20 residues long. CDR3 loop: CASSLSGWTSGTHSYNEQFF. CDR3 DNA sequence: TGTGCCAGCAGCTTATCGGGTTGGACTAGCGGGACCCACTCCTACAATGAGCAGTTCTTC.

The chain links TRBV7-6 to TRBJ2-7; 11 bases fit TRBD1. The length of the CDR3 is 15 residues. With V trimmed by 5 bases and J by 2 bases, 5 bases remained unmatched. Germline values: CDR1 SGHVS, CDR2 FNYEAQ. DNA of the CDR3: TGTGCCAGCAGCCCAGGGGGACAGGGGGCCTACGAGCAGTACTTC. Protein sequence: CASSPGGQGAYEQYF.

This clonotype was found a few times. The CDR3 DNA reads TGCAGTGCTCCCAAGCCCCGGGAGGGCCAAGAGACCCAGTACTTC. Its protein product is CSAPKPREGQETQYF. The chain links TRBV20-1 to TRBJ2-5; 8 nucleotides match TRBD2. This CDR3 is built from 15 residues. The V and J ends lost 5 bases and 1 base, in that order; junction bases with no gene match: 9. The germline gives CDR1 DFQATT, CDR2 SNEGSKA (reference sequence).

The chain joins TRBV25-1 to TRBJ2-7, with D tentatively TRBD2 (5 bases). CDR3 length equals 13 residues. Germline-derived CDR1 and CDR2 are MGHDK and SYGVNS. V gave up 1 base and J gave up 3 bases, with 7 bases separating them. CDR3: CASSEFGVYEQYF. As DNA, the CDR3 is TGTGCCAGCAGTGAATTCGGGGTCTACGAGCAGTACTTC.